The 28 T cell receptor beta chains in this list originate from one sample, sequenced in a study of shared clonotypes between healthy human individuals (dated by TCRdb to about 2020). Libraries came from the immunoSEQ multiplex PCR assay. Held by TCRdb, this immuneACCESS table contains in-frame sequences only and omits some clones. Under half of the omission traces to an unresolved V gene where checked; the cause of the rest is unknown. The sample yields a few million clones; approximately 93% were counted once. 0.35% to 0.45% of the sample is taken by the ten largest. The sequencing input was naive CD4+ T cells from PBMCs. This specimen's cell subset or site label, per the study, means: CD45RA+ positively selected. These receptors all come from a man aged 18-30 years in good health. Some clones in this sample may be carry-over from other donors' samples.

V usage is TRBV9 and J usage is TRBJ1-5; no clear D gene. CDR1 is SGDLS, CDR2 YYNGEE, per germline. The CDR3 extends over 15 amino acids. Trimming removed 1 base from V and 4 bases from J, with 12 bases in between. The CDR3 DNA reads as TGTGCCAGCAGCGTAAGTGGAACAGTGAATCAGCCCCAGCATTTT. Amino acids: CASSVSGTVNQPQHF.

CDR3 sequence: CASSPWALRETQYF. The DNA of the CDR3 is TGTGCCAGCTCACCTTGGGCTTTACGGGAGACCCAGTACTTC. The V gene is TRBV18, the J gene TRBJ2-5; no firm D call. V was shortened by 3 bases and J by 5 bases, with 13 bases between the two germline ends. Per germline, CDR1 KGHSH and CDR2 LQKENI. The CDR3 is 14 amino acids. The full variable domain, its missing parts supplied by reference TRBV18 and TRBJ2-5, is NAGVMQNPRHLVRRRGQEARLRCSPMKGHSHVYWYRQLPEEGLKFMVYLQKENIIDESGMPKERFSAEFPKEGPSILRIQQVVRGDSAAYFCASSPWALRETQYFGPGTRLLVL.

The rearrangement joins TRBV19 to TRBJ1-2, with a tentative D call TRBD1 (5 bases). The CDR3 runs to 18 residues. Germline loops: CDR1 LNHDA, CDR2 SQIVND (reference sequence). Trimming shortened V by 4 bases and J by 3 bases, and 24 bases separated the two germline ends. This CDR3 is CASSTGTASSTAHYGYTF. CDR3 DNA sequence: TGTGCCAGTAGTACAGGGACGGCTTCGTCGACTGCCCACTATGGCTACACCTTC.

The rearrangement uses TRBV5-1 and TRBJ2-2, with 14 bases identical to TRBD2. CDR1 SGHRS and CDR2 YFSETQ come from the germline V gene. With 2 bases clipped from V and 5 bases from J, the junction kept 8 bases outside the gene matches. CDR3 length: 18 residues. In DNA, the CDR3 is TGCGCCAGCAGCTTATCGGGACTAGCGGGAGCGGATACCGGGGAGCTGTTTTTT. Its protein is CASSLSGLAGADTGELFF.

The J gene is TRBJ1-3, the V gene TRBV11-1, with D perhaps TRBD1 (5 bases). The length of the CDR3 is 17 residues. Germline values: CDR1 SGHAT, CDR2 FQDESV (reference sequence). V lost 1 base and J 0 bases, leaving 13 bases between the germline ends. This CDR3 reads CASSLGAGTRSGNTIYF. The CDR3 bases are TGTGCCAGCAGCTTAGGAGCCGGGACCCGCTCTGGAAACACCATATATTTT.

The rearrangement links TRBV2 to TRBJ1-2, with a weak D call TRBD1 (5 bases). Trimming cost V 6 bases and J 12 bases, with 14 bases left between them. Germline V CDR1 and CDR2: SNHLY, FYNNEI. CDR3 length equals 11 residues. CDR3 sequence reads: CASSFQGVHTF. Here the CDR3 DNA reads TGTGCCAGCAGCTTCCAGGGTGTCCACACCTTC.

A remark on this clone: Other DNA sequences in this specimen translate into the identical CDR3. J is TRBJ2-1 and V is TRBV20-1; the D is unclear. Germline lookup yields CDR1 DFQATT and CDR2 SNEGSKA (reference sequence). The CDR3 loop spans 10 amino acids. With 5 bases removed from V and 5 bases from J, the gap between germline ends came to 4 bases. CDR3 DNA sequence: TGCAGTGCTTCGAACAATGAGCAGTTCTTC. It yields the protein CSASNNEQFF.

The V and J genes are TRBV7-3 and TRBJ2-1; 8 bases line up with TRBD2. From germline, CDR1 is SGHTA and CDR2 FQGTGA. The junction had 1 base not matched to a gene; V was cut back by 5 bases and J by 1 base. CDR3 length equals 14 residues. CDR3 nucleotides: TGTGCCAGCAGCCAGCGGGGGTCCTACAATGAGCAGTTCTTC. Amino acid sequence: CASSQRGSYNEQFF.

Regarding this clone: Other DNA variants within this sample encode the same CDR3. This chain uses TRBV27 with TRBJ2-6, with 7 bases fitting TRBD1. The trim removed 2 bases at V and 4 bases at J, leaving 2 bases unmatched. The CDR3 is 15 residues long. The germline CDR1 and CDR2 sequences are MNHEY and SMNVEV (reference sequence). CDR3 sequence (DNA): TGTGCCAGCAGTTTAGACAGGGCCGGGGCCAACGTCCTGACTTTC. Amino acids: CASSLDRAGANVLTF.

This rearrangement joins TRBV20-1 to TRBJ2-1; unclear D gene. Per the germline V gene, CDR1 is DFQATT and CDR2 is SNEGSKA (reference sequence). The CDR3 has 11 amino acids. The V end was cut by 3 bases, the J end by 8 bases, with 8 bases between. Here the CDR3 reads CSASNGYEQFF. CDR3 nucleotide sequence: TGCAGTGCTAGTAATGGGTATGAGCAGTTCTTC.

The chain couples TRBV5-3 to TRBJ1-2; no firm D call. TRBV5-3 is placed among ORFs of uncertain function. The V gene lost 0 bases and the J gene lost 4 bases, with 10 bases spanning the gap. The CDR3 spans 14 residues. In DNA form, the CDR3 reads TGTGCCAGAAGCTTGGTGTCAGAAATCTATGGCTACACCTTC. Translating gives CARSLVSEIYGYTF.

The chain's CDR3 is CARLEGQSNTGELFF. DNA for the CDR3: TGTGCCCGCCTCGAAGGGCAGTCGAACACCGGGGAGCTGTTTTTT. The chain has TRBV30 and TRBJ2-2; D is undetermined. Germline CDR1 reads GTSNPN; CDR2 reads SVGIG (reference sequence). V was trimmed by 8 bases and J by 0 bases, leaving 16 bases between them. CDR3 size: 15 residues. Combining the CDR3 with reference TRBV30 and TRBJ2-2 gives the whole variable domain SQTIHQWPATLVQPVGSPLSLECTVEGTSNPNLYWYRQAAGRGLQLLFYSVGIGQISSEVPQNLSASRPQDRQFILSSKKLLLSDSGFYLCARLEGQSNTGELFFGEGSRLTVL.

This chain connects TRBV18 to TRBJ1-1; 9 bases fit TRBD1. The CDR3 length is 14 residues. Per germline, CDR1 KGHSH and CDR2 LQKENI. V shed 3 bases and J 6 bases; nucleotides not matched to a gene: 5. This CDR3 reads CASSPWTGDSEAFF. DNA of the CDR3: TGTGCCAGCTCACCCTGGACAGGGGATTCTGAAGCTTTCTTT.

The genes are TRBV28 and TRBJ1-2; 7 bases are a match to TRBD1. The CDR3 has 12 residues. From germline, CDR1 is MDHEN and CDR2 SYDVKM. J lost 8 bases, V lost 6 bases, and 6 bases had no gene match. CDR3 in DNA: TGTGCCAGCAGGAGTAGGGGGCCCGGCTACACCTTC. Amino acids: CASRSRGPGYTF.

The J gene is TRBJ2-7, the V gene TRBV10-3; D unresolved. V lost 0 bases, J lost 9 bases, and 15 bases lay in between. CDR1 is ENHRY, CDR2 SYGVKD, per germline. There are 14 residues in the CDR3. This CDR3 reads CAISESMYGPPQYF. CDR3 nucleotide sequence: TGTGCCATCAGTGAGTCGATGTATGGACCCCCGCAGTACTTC.

The rearrangement joins TRBV9 to TRBJ2-7; 9 bases match TRBD2. CDR3 size: 16 residues. The J segment lost 3 bases and the V segment lost 4 bases, leaving 11 bases of the junction unmatched. The germline V gene encodes CDR1 SGDLS and CDR2 YYNGEE. In DNA form, the CDR3 reads TGTGCCAGCAGCTCAGACAGCGGGAGGAACCACTACGAGCAGTACTTC. This gives the protein CASSSDSGRNHYEQYF.

This chain connects TRBV7-2 to TRBJ2-7; D is possibly TRBD1 (6 bases). Trimming left V 5 bases short and J 1 base short, with 12 bases between. Germline V gives CDR1 SGHTA, CDR2 FQGNSA. The CDR3 sequence is 14 residues long. CDR3 bases: TGTGCCAGCAGCACTAAGACAGGTTCCTACGAGCAGTACTTC. Its translation: CASSTKTGSYEQYF.

The V call is TRBV2, the J call TRBJ1-5; 8 positions match TRBD1. J lost 7 bases, V lost 6 bases, and 8 bases had no gene match. The germline V gene has CDR1 SNHLY and CDR2 FYNNEI. The CDR3 totals 14 residues. The CDR3 loop reads CASSRTGNVQPQHF. CDR3 in DNA: TGTGCCAGCAGCCGGACAGGGAACGTACAGCCCCAGCATTTT.

The chain carries TRBV6-5 and TRBJ1-1; D may be TRBD1 (6 bases). The germline gives CDR1 MNHEY, CDR2 SVGAGI. V was pared by 6 bases and J by 4 bases, with 15 bases between. This CDR3 region has 14 residues. In DNA form, the CDR3 reads TGTGCCAGCAGGGGCAGGGGTGGGGGCACTGAAGCTTTCTTT. Protein product: CASRGRGGGTEAFF.

The J gene is TRBJ1-1, the V gene TRBV19; D is undetermined. Between the trimmed V and J ends, which lost 5 bases and 7 bases, there was a span of 11 bases. The germline gives CDR1 LNHDA, CDR2 SQIVND (reference sequence). This CDR3 comprises 12 residues. DNA of the CDR3: TGTGCCAGTAGTTCAGTACCCTTTGAAGCTTTCTTT. This gives the protein CASSSVPFEAFF.

This chain links TRBV9 with TRBJ2-1, with TRBD2 as a possible D gene (5 bases). With 0 bases removed from V and 5 bases from J, the gap between germline ends came to 12 bases. Germline V lookup: CDR1 SGDLS, CDR2 YYNGEE. This CDR3 is 15 amino acids long. CDR3 residues: CASSVEGLADNEQFF. CDR3 sequence (DNA): TGTGCCAGCAGCGTAGAAGGACTGGCAGACAATGAGCAGTTCTTC. Combining the CDR3 with reference TRBV9 and TRBJ2-1 gives the whole variable domain DSGVTQTPKHLITATGQRVTLRCSPRSGDLSVYWYQQSLDQGLQFLIQYYNGEERAKGNILERFSAQQFPDLHSELNLSSLELGDSALYFCASSVEGLADNEQFFGPGTRLTVL.

This rearrangement joins TRBV30 to TRBJ2-6; D is unresolved. This CDR3 contains 16 residues. The ends were cut back, 5 bases at V and 2 bases at J, with 16 bases in the middle. Looked up from germline, CDR1 is GTSNPN and CDR2 is SVGIG (reference sequence). Here the CDR3 DNA reads TGTGCCTGGGTGGCTGTTTGGGGAACTGGGGCCAACGTCCTGACTTTC. As protein: CAWVAVWGTGANVLTF.

This clone turned up a few times. The rearrangement uses TRBV18 and TRBJ1-1, with D possibly matching TRBD1 (6 bases). Germline lookup yields CDR1 KGHSH and CDR2 LQKENI. The CDR3 runs 13 residues. V gave up 0 bases and J gave up 10 bases, with 12 bases separating them. CDR3 protein: CASSPPPGVPAFF. As DNA, the CDR3 is TGTGCCAGCTCACCACCGCCAGGGGTACCAGCTTTCTTT.

The CDR3 region is CASGQGLGYTF. The CDR3 nucleotides are TGTGCCAGTGGACAGGGGCTAGGCTACACCTTC. The rearrangement links TRBV19 to TRBJ1-2; 9 bases match TRBD1. CDR1 LNHDA and CDR2 SQIVND come from the germline V gene (reference sequence). The CDR3 runs 11 residues. J gave up 8 bases and V 8 bases, and 3 bases lay outside the gene matches.

The rearrangement uses TRBV7-2 and TRBJ2-7, with a tentative D call TRBD1 (5 bases). V was clipped by 0 bases and J by 5 bases, with 11 bases between them. The germline V gene has CDR1 SGHTA and CDR2 FQGNSA. CDR3 size: 14 residues. CDR3 DNA sequence: TGTGCCAGCAGCTTAGCAGGGGCGGTTGACGAGCAGTACTTC. Amino acid sequence: CASSLAGAVDEQYF.

This clone was detected only once. CDR3 in amino acids: CASSSGTKEWEKLFF. The CDR3 region has the DNA TGCGCCAGCAGCAGTGGGACAAAAGAGTGGGAAAAACTGTTTTTT. This rearrangement joins TRBV5-1 to TRBJ1-4; weak D call: TRBD1 (6 bases). CDR3 length: 15 amino acids. Trimming took 4 bases from V and 8 from J, leaving 18 bases between them. Germline V gene lookup returns CDR1 SGHRS and CDR2 YFSETQ.

CDR3 coding DNA: TGTGCCATCAGGTCCGAATTTAAGGGACTAGCGGGGGCCGCAAACGGAGGGGGCATTCAGTACTTC. Its translation is CAIRSEFKGLAGAANGGGIQYF. The rearrangement uses TRBV10-3 and TRBJ2-4; 14 bases map to TRBD2. Germline loops: CDR1 ENHRY, CDR2 SYGVKD. The J segment lost 9 bases and the V segment lost 6 bases, leaving 28 bases of the junction unmatched. This CDR3 has 22 residues.

The chain recombines TRBV5-1 with TRBJ2-3, with 13 bases lining up with TRBD2. V lost 4 bases to trimming and J lost 0 bases; unmatched junction nucleotides: 5. Looked up from germline, CDR1 is SGHRS and CDR2 is YFSETQ. CDR3 length: 17 amino acids. The CDR3 DNA follows: TGCGCCAGCAGCGTAAGGACTAGCGGGAGTAGCACAGATACGCAGTATTTT. As protein: CASSVRTSGSSTDTQYF.